Below, one TCR beta chain is given with its context. Its antigen is undetermined. The data derive from a study of T cell responses to AZD1222 COVID-19 vaccine. Study-wide results and limits: Seropositive at baseline were only a handful of AZD1222 recipients. Spike-spanning, vaccine-associated CD4 TCRs were dominant at 160-218 and 743-854.

Here immunoSEQ multiplex PCR was the method, and the copy in TCRdb shows in-frame clones only, minus some. The repertoire has more than 90,000 clones, about 89% of them found once; the top ten carry 7.1%. Material: peripheral blood, obtained 28 days after the second AZD1222 dose. The TCR sequence derives from an adult who received the AZD1222 COVID-19 vaccine.

CDR3 sequence reads: CASSFLSGSSYNEQFF. In DNA, the CDR3 is TGTGCCAGTAGTTTCCTTAGCGGGAGCTCCTACAATGAGCAGTTCTTC. The rearrangement joins TRBV19 to TRBJ2-1, with 9 bases lining up with TRBD2. CDR3 length: 16 amino acids. The junction had 5 bases not matched to a gene; V was cut back by 5 bases and J by 0 bases. The germline V gene has CDR1 LNHDA and CDR2 SQIVND (reference sequence).